Listed below are T cell receptor beta chains from one sample, sequenced in a study of radiation and T cells in renal cell carcinoma. Here immunoSEQ multiplex PCR was the method, and the copy in TCRdb shows in-frame clones only, minus some. The repertoire holds about 22,000 clones, with roughly 80% as singletons. This specimen was blood, taken from a patient whose treatment included radiotherapy and nephrectomy. The receptors were gathered from a man aged 55 to 69 with renal cell carcinoma. Each CDR3 is given with its conserved first and last residue. Clone size is stated in some rows and not others, as once, few, many or a class when expanded.

TRBJ2-1,15,once,TRBV13,CASSTTSHGYNEQFF
TRBJ2-2,16,NA,TRBV9,CASSVGASGRVGELFF
TRBJ2-5,12,NA,TRBV9,CASSTQLGTQYF
TRBJ2-5,14,NA,TRBV7-2,CASSLVWQGETQYF
TRBJ1-3,15,few,TRBV5-6,CASSLRGTSGNTIYF
TRBJ1-2,16,NA,TRBV10-3,CAISVSNGPQGHGYTF
TRBJ2-5,19,NA,TRBV7-2,CASSFLAGSLGSYQETQYF
TRBJ2-2,17,NA,TRBV9,CASSVSRDRPNTGELFF
TRBJ1-2,14,NA,TRBV2,CASIFGTEAYGYTF
TRBJ1-4,15,NA,TRBV7-2,CASSSPTGGNEKLFF
TRBJ2-1,13,few,TRBV18,CASSPAYANEQFF
TRBJ2-3,16,NA,TRBV9,CASSARTSGSTDTQYF
TRBJ1-3,14,NA,TRBV27,CASSLRSGGNTIYF
TRBJ2-7,11,few,TRBV2,CASSYDGPGGF
TRBJ2-1,12,once,TRBV7-2,CASSSFRNLQFF
TRBJ2-2,14,NA,TRBV6-4,CASSEDRGTGELFF
TRBJ1-6,14,NA,TRBV7-9,CASSFRGQNSPLHF
TRBJ1-2,13,NA,TRBV7-9,CASSPQGFDGYTF
TRBJ2-7,14,NA,TRBV30,CAWSVRGGTYEQYF
TRBJ1-1,11,few,TRBV20-1,CSRSTDTEAFF
NA,15,NA,TRBV25-1,CASTKGGSFSYEQYF
TRBJ1-3,15,NA,TRBV9,CASSVATGTGNTIYF
TRBJ1-3,15,NA,TRBV7-7,CASSPGSSSGNTIYF
TRBJ2-7,14,NA,TRBV18,CASSPTSGGYEQYF
TRBJ1-4,13,NA,TRBV29-1,CSVRSATNEKLFF
TRBJ1-4,14,NA,TRBV7-2,CASSLDLGSEKLFF
TRBJ1-1,15,NA,TRBV7-3,CASSSSHRADTEAFF
TRBJ1-2,13,NA,TRBV5-6,CASSLGDRGGYTF
TRBJ2-7,13,NA,TRBV7-8,CASSSRISYEQYF
TRBJ2-5,15,NA,TRBV5-1,CASSLEGRAQETQYF
TRBJ2-3,16,NA,TRBV21-1,CASRKSGRNLTDTQYF